This TCR beta chain was sequenced in a study of shared clonotypes between healthy human individuals. This clone was picked up a small number of times. The CDR3 is 12 residues long. Germline V gives CDR1 MNHNY, CDR2 SVGAGI (reference sequence). The V segment lost 6 bases and the J segment 5 bases; nucleotides outside the gene matches: 2. Measured with immunoSEQ multiplex PCR; TCRdb has only the in-frame clones, and not every one. The sample has over a million clones, around three quarters seen once. The sequence derives from a man aged 18 to 30 in good health. Some clones in this sample may be carry-over from other donors' samples. Sequenced input: memory CD4+ T cells from PBMCs. Subset: CD45RA-negative fraction. The chain is built from TRBV6-6 and TRBJ2-5; 8 nucleotides align to TRBD1. This CDR3 is CASSRGRETQYF. CDR3 bases: TGTGCCAGCAGCAGGGGGCGGGAGACCCAGTACTTC.